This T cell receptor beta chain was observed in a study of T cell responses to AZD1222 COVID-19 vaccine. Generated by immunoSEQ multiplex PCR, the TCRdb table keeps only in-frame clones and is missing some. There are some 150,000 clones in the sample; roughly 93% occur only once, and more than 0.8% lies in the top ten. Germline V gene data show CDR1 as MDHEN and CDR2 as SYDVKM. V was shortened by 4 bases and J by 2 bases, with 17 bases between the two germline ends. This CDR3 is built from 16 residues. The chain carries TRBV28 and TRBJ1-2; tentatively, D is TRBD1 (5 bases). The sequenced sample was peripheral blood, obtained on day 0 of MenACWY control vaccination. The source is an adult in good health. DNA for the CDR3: TGTGCCAGCAGTTCAATAGGCGGGCCAGGGAACTATGGCTACACCTTC. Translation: CASSSIGGPGNYGYTF.